The 25 T cell receptor beta chains below come from one sample, sequenced in a study of molecular identifiers for immune sequencing clone quantification. TCRdb passed the PCR reads through MiXCR, listing each CDR3 protein once. The sample carries 20,000 to 25,000 distinct CDR3 sequences, 17% recorded once. The sequenced sample consisted of naive CD8+ T cells from blood, with Jurkat cell RNA spiked in. Subset defined: FACS-sorted CD8+CD4-CCR7+CD45RA+ naive T cells. These receptors were collected from a human donor in good health. Some libraries in this study had Jurkat cell RNA spiked in.

This clonotype has ten or more counts. CDR3: CASSLNLREVTDTQYF. CDR3 DNA sequence: TGTGCCAGCAGTTTAAATCTGAGGGAGGTGACAGATACGCAGTATTTT. The V and J genes are TRBV27 and TRBJ2-3, with D tentatively TRBD2 (6 bases). CDR1 is MNHEY and CDR2 is SMNVEV in the germline V gene (reference sequence). V was pared by 2 bases and J by 3 bases, with 15 bases between. The CDR3 consists of 16 residues.

Notes on this clonotype: This may be a read error, as it is one base from a much larger clone. CDR3: CASNQDGHTQETQYF. The CDR3, as DNA: TGTGCCAGCAACCAAGATGGACATACACAAGAGACCCAGTACTTC. This rearrangement joins TRBV14 to TRBJ2-5, with D possibly being TRBD1 (5 bases). This CDR3 spans 15 amino acids. Germline CDR1 reads SGHDN; CDR2 reads FVKESK.

This clonotype occurred many times. The chain uses TRBV3-1 and TRBJ1-1; D perhaps matches TRBD1 (5 bases). Trimming removed 4 bases at V and 2 bases at J, with 14 bases between. The CDR3 loop spans 15 amino acids. From germline, CDR1 is LGHDT and CDR2 YNNKEL (reference sequence). CDR3 loop: CASSPDTVGNTEAFF. CDR3 DNA sequence: TGTGCCAGCAGCCCGGACACGGTTGGAAACACTGAAGCTTTCTTT.

The sample holds one count of this clonotype. A junction end diverges from the germline sequence, so it may reflect a read error. J is TRBJ2-7 and V is TRBV5-3, with 10 bases that match TRBD1. TRBV5-3 is filed as an ORF, its function uncertain. The CDR3 length is 18 residues. This CDR3 reads CASSLEPRAGQGSYEQYF. CDR3 bases: TGTGCCAGCAGCTTGGAACCTCGCGCGGGACAGGGGAGTTACGAACAGTACTTC.

This clonotype was seen repeatedly, ten times or more. The chain joins TRBV9 to TRBJ2-3; D call uncertain. The CDR3 is made up of 16 amino acids. V lost 0 bases and J lost 2, with 13 bases in between. Germline V CDR1 and CDR2: SGDLS, YYNGEE. The CDR3 bases are TGTGCCAGCAGCGTAGGGGTGGTGGTTGACACAGATACGCAGTATTTT. Its protein product is CASSVGVVVDTDTQYF.

In the case of this clonotype: Since a much larger clone is just one base distant, this may be a read error. In this CDR3 the conserved last residue, phenylalanine or tryptophan, is missing, so a read error is likely. The genes are TRBV12-3 or TRBV12-4 and TRBJ1-1; D is uncertain. There are 12 residues in the CDR3. V lost 6 bases, J lost 11 bases, and 16 bases lay in between. The CDR3 sequence is CASSPNALRAFS. CDR3 in DNA: TGTGCCAGCAGCCCCAACGCGTTGCGGGCTTTCTCT.

This clonotype came up many times. V and J are TRBV4-1 and TRBJ2-5, with no clear D. V lost 0 bases and J lost 13, with 9 bases in between. CDR1 and CDR2 (germline): MGHRA, YSYEKL. This CDR3 has 11 residues. This chain's CDR3 is CASSQEGWLYF. CDR3 DNA sequence: TGCGCCAGCAGCCAAGAGGGGTGGCTGTACTTC.

As to this clonotype: Given a much more abundant clone one base away, this may be a read error. V is TRBV5-6 and J is TRBJ2-7; perhaps TRBD2 as D (5 bases). The CDR3 consists of 14 residues. Germline values: CDR1 SGHDT, CDR2 YYEEEE. Trimming shortened V by 2 bases and J by 4 bases, and 13 bases separated the two germline ends. The CDR3 DNA reads TGTGCCAGCAGCTTTAGGCGGACTGAGTACGAGCAGTACTTC. This gives the protein CASSFRRTEYEQYF.

About this clonotype: No conserved phenylalanine or tryptophan ends this CDR3, so it is likely a read error. The chain combines TRBV7-2 with TRBJ2-3; 14 bases agree with TRBD2. This CDR3 is built from 18 residues. Per germline, CDR1 SGHTA and CDR2 FQGNSA. As DNA, the CDR3 is TGTGCCAGCAGCATATACGGGACTAGCGGGAGTTGGTCAGACACGCAGTATATT. Residues: CASSIYGTSGSWSDTQYI.

The sample holds many counts of this clonotype. This chain connects TRBV6-2 or TRBV6-3 to TRBJ2-5, with D unresolved. The CDR3 totals 16 residues. Germline-derived CDR1 and CDR2 are MNHEY and SVGEGT. Trimming took 4 bases from V and 0 from J, leaving 15 bases between them. CDR3 region: CASSSLLDGYQETQYF. The CDR3 DNA reads as TGTGCCAGCAGTTCACTACTGGACGGTTACCAAGAGACCCAGTACTTC.

By proportion, this clonotype is medium-sized (0.01 to 0.1%). The chain recombines TRBV7-9 with TRBJ2-3, with no clear D. The CDR3 is made up of 14 amino acids. Germline V gene data show CDR1 as SEHNR and CDR2 as FQNEAQ (reference sequence). Trimming took off 4 bases at V and 0 bases at J, with 8 bases between the two ends. The CDR3, as DNA: TGTGCCAGCAGCTCCGAGGAGAGCACAGATACGCAGTATTTT. Encoded protein: CASSSEESTDTQYF.

This clonotype appeared many times. V usage is TRBV7-9 and J usage is TRBJ1-4; perhaps TRBD1 as D (5 bases). CDR1 SEHNR and CDR2 FQNEAQ come from the germline V gene (reference sequence). The CDR3 consists of 13 residues. The V and J ends lost 5 bases and 10 bases respectively, with 14 bases between them. CDR3 region: CASSAGPERKLFF. Here the CDR3 DNA reads TGTGCCAGCAGCGCGGGACCAGAGAGAAAACTGTTTTTT. Full variable domain (outside the CDR3, taken from reference TRBV7-9 and TRBJ1-4): DTGVSQNPRHKITKRGQNVTFRCDPISEHNRLYWYRQTLGQGPEFLTYFQNEAQLEKSRLLSDRFSAERPKGSFSTLEIQRTEQGDSAMYLCASSAGPERKLFFGSGTQLSVL.

This clonotype was found many times. V usage is TRBV27 and J usage is TRBJ2-3; perhaps D is TRBD1 or TRBD2 (5 bases each). The germline CDR1 and CDR2 sequences are MNHEY and SMNVEV (reference sequence). With 0 bases removed from V and 3 bases from J, the gap between germline ends came to 25 bases. The CDR3 is 20 residues long. The CDR3: CASSLSGRDVYGGNTDTQYF. The CDR3 region has the DNA TGTGCCAGCAGTTTATCAGGTCGGGACGTTTATGGAGGAAATACAGATACGCAGTATTTT.

The genes are TRBV9 and TRBJ2-1; TRBD2 matches 12 bases. CDR1 and CDR2 (germline): SGDLS, YYNGEE. This CDR3 region has 17 residues. With V trimmed by 3 bases and J by 9 bases, 13 bases remained unmatched. The CDR3 bases are TGTGCCAGCAGCGCGACGTCTCTAGCGGGGGGGGGGGGTGAGCAGTTCTTC. This encodes CASSATSLAGGGGEQFF.

This clonotype came up many times. The chain joins TRBV12-3 or TRBV12-4 to TRBJ2-3, with D perhaps assigned TRBD1 or TRBD2 (5 bases each). V lost 3 bases to trimming and J lost 1 base, with 8 bases between them. This CDR3 spans 14 amino acids. The CDR3, as DNA: TGTGCCAGCAGTTTGATGGGGGGCACAGATACGCAGTATTTT. Amino acid sequence: CASSLMGGTDTQYF.

This clonotype was counted ten times or more. The chain carries TRBV4-1 and TRBJ1-5; no reliable D call. Trimming stripped 0 bases from V and 3 bases from J, with 9 bases between. This CDR3 comprises 15 residues. Germline V gene lookup returns CDR1 MGHRA and CDR2 YSYEKL. The CDR3 bases are TGCGCCAGCAGCCAAGAAAGACACCTCAATCAGCCCCAGCATTTT. As protein: CASSQERHLNQPQHF.

This clonotype was seen repeatedly, ten times or more. The chain has TRBV12-3 or TRBV12-4 and TRBJ2-3; 13 positions agree with TRBD2. The CDR3 has 15 residues. Germline trimming cut 4 bases from V and 4 bases from J; bases unmatched to any gene: 2. CDR3 sequence (DNA): TGTGCCAGCAGTTCGACTAGCGGGGGGTCAGATACGCAGTATTTT. Its protein product is CASSSTSGGSDTQYF.

This clonotype was seen repeatedly, ten times or more. The chain is built from TRBV28 and TRBJ2-7, with 9 bases fitting TRBD2. The junction had 6 bases not matched to a gene; V was cut back by 3 bases and J by 3 bases. CDR1 is MDHEN and CDR2 is SYDVKM in the germline V gene. CDR3 length equals 15 residues. In nucleotides, the CDR3 is TGTGCCAGCAGTTTTGTTCCTAGCGGGGACTACGAGCAGTACTTC. Translation gives CASSFVPSGDYEQYF.

This clonotype rates as medium-sized. This chain joins TRBV29-1 and TRBJ2-1; TRBD2 might be the D (5 bases). CDR1 SQVTM and CDR2 ANQGSEA come from the germline V gene. The CDR3 covers 12 residues. Trimming removed 6 bases at V and 14 bases at J, with 20 bases between. The CDR3 is CSVRAPGTFKFF. The CDR3 DNA is TGCAGCGTACGGGCCCCGGGAACCTTCAAGTTCTTC.

This clonotype was seen repeatedly, ten times or more. The gene calls are TRBV23-1 and TRBJ2-2, with D perhaps matching TRBD1 or TRBD2 (6 bases each). Being an ORF, TRBV23-1 has a function that is uncertain. V lost 4 bases, J lost 3 bases, and 21 bases lay in between. The CDR3 runs 18 residues. The CDR3 DNA follows: TGCGCCAGCAGTCCCCACACTCGGGGGCGGGATGACACCGGGGAGCTGTTTTTT. It is translated as CASSPHTRGRDDTGELFF.

About this clonotype itself: A read error may be the cause here, since a much bigger clone is one base away. The chain couples TRBV7-9 to TRBJ1-4, with D uncertain. Trimming removed 5 bases from V and 3 bases from J, with 10 bases in between. Germline V CDR1 and CDR2: SEHNR, FQNEAQ (reference sequence). The CDR3 has 14 residues. CDR3 amino acids: CASSRHLPNEKLFF. CDR3 nucleotides: TGTGCCAGCAGCCGACATCTGCCTAATGAAAAACTGTTTTTT.

For this clonotype: A much bigger clone sits one base away, suggesting this may be a read error. The J gene is TRBJ1-1, the V gene TRBV12-3 or TRBV12-4; D uncertain. This CDR3 is 12 amino acids long. The CDR3 loop is CAGSFYRTEAFF. In DNA form, the CDR3 reads TGTGCCGGCAGTTTCTACCGGACTGAAGCTTTCTTT.

By sample fraction, this clonotype is medium-sized. The V call is TRBV5-1, the J call TRBJ1-1; no firm D call. The CDR3 contains 15 residues. Germline lookup yields CDR1 SGHRS and CDR2 YFSETQ. The V end was cut by 1 base, the J end by 6 bases, with 16 bases between. CDR3 DNA: TGCGCCAGCAGCTTGATTGGGCAGATGGAGGCTGAAGCTTTCTTT. Encoded protein: CASSLIGQMEAEAFF.

This clonotype was detected ten times or more. The chain couples TRBV7-2 to TRBJ2-7; the match to TRBD2 covers 11 bases. The CDR3 length is 16 residues. The V segment lost 2 bases and the J segment 5 bases; nucleotides outside the gene matches: 8. CDR1 and CDR2 from the germline V gene are SGHTA and FQGNSA. Written as DNA, the CDR3 is TGTGCCAGCAGCTTACTCCTAGCGGGAGGTTTGGACGAGCAGTACTTC. This translates into CASSLLLAGGLDEQYF.

Within the sample, this clonotype is medium-sized. V and J are TRBV7-9 and TRBJ2-2; 8 bases line up with TRBD1. The germline V gene encodes CDR1 SEHNR and CDR2 FQNEAQ (reference sequence). This CDR3 has 16 residues. With V trimmed by 3 bases and J by 5 bases, 8 bases remained unmatched. CDR3 in amino acids: CASSFPGGAVTGELFF. The DNA of the CDR3 is TGTGCCAGCAGCTTCCCAGGGGGCGCCGTGACCGGGGAGCTGTTTTTT.